Presented here are 31 T cell receptor beta chains from one specimen sequenced in a study of beta chain features in type 1 diabetes. Study-wide results and caveats: Type 1 diabetes patients had moderately but significantly shorter TCRB CDR3s in all four CD4+ subsets.

The sequenced template was cDNA made from the entire isolated RNA. This table comes from immunoSEQ multiplex PCR, and its TCRdb copy is limited to in-frame clones, with some not included. The data contain 400,000 or so clones, around 12% of them singletons. Their antigen targets remain unknown. The material sequenced was naive CD4+ T cells from blood. These receptors originate from a woman in her late teens or twenties with type 1 diabetes.

This clone turned up a few times. V is TRBV5-4 and J is TRBJ2-3; D is undetermined. The ends were cut back, 2 bases at V and 5 bases at J, with 6 bases in the middle. In germline, CDR1 is SGHNT, CDR2 YYREEE (reference sequence). The CDR3 totals 12 residues. CDR3 DNA: TGTGCCAGCAGCTTAGACTTAGATACGCAGTATTTT. Translating it yields CASSLDLDTQYF.

In its sample, this clone was seen a few times. The J gene is TRBJ1-2, the V gene TRBV7-3; the D is unclear. Germline V CDR1 and CDR2: SGHTA, FQGTGA. The V end was cut by 2 bases, the J end by 2 bases, with 6 bases between. This CDR3 region has 13 residues. For the CDR3, the DNA is TGTGCCAGCAGCTTAGGCGGGAACTATGGCTACACCTTC. It translates to CASSLGGNYGYTF.

This clone was counted between two and nine times. The rearrangement links TRBV7-9 to TRBJ1-2, with TRBD1 as a possible D gene (6 bases). The V end was cut by 4 bases, the J end by 6 bases, with 12 bases between. The CDR3 contains 13 residues. Per germline, CDR1 SEHNR and CDR2 FQNEAQ (reference sequence). CDR3 DNA sequence: TGTGCCAGCAGCTCCTGGAGACAGGATGGCTACACCTTC. This codes for CASSSWRQDGYTF.

J is TRBJ1-4 and V is TRBV19; 7 nucleotides match TRBD1. Germline lookup yields CDR1 LNHDA and CDR2 SQIVND (reference sequence). The CDR3 loop spans 13 amino acids. V was pared by 8 bases and J by 8 bases, with 8 bases of the junction left unmatched. The CDR3 DNA reads as TGTGCCAGTCGACGCGTAGGGGGCGAAAAACTGTTTTTT. As protein: CASRRVGGEKLFF.

This rearrangement joins TRBV7-2 to TRBJ1-2; the D gene is possibly TRBD1 (5 bases). Per germline, CDR1 SGHTA and CDR2 FQGNSA. This CDR3 region has 13 residues. V lost 1 base to trimming and J lost 6 bases, with 9 bases between them. In DNA form, the CDR3 reads TGTGCCAGCAGCTTAGTATCGGGGGATGGCTACACCTTC. Amino acid sequence: CASSLVSGDGYTF.

This clone has a handful of counts. The gene calls are TRBV7-2 and TRBJ2-1; 9 bases fit TRBD1. J was trimmed by 7 bases and V by 1 base; bases with no gene match: 8. CDR3 length: 16 amino acids. The germline CDR1 and CDR2 sequences are SGHTA and FQGNSA. The CDR3 reads CASSLVGTGPGNEQFF. CDR3 sequence (DNA): TGTGCCAGCAGCTTAGTGGGGACAGGGCCAGGGAATGAGCAGTTCTTC.

The chain couples TRBV19 to TRBJ1-2; D is unresolved. Deletions cut 3 bases from V and 4 bases from J, with 12 bases between. Germline V lookup: CDR1 LNHDA, CDR2 SQIVND (reference sequence). CDR3 length: 14 amino acids. CDR3 in amino acids: CASSIVGSIYGYTF. CDR3 bases: TGTGCCAGTAGTATCGTCGGGTCCATCTATGGCTACACCTTC.

This clone came up once. This chain joins TRBV19 and TRBJ2-3; 13 nucleotides line up with TRBD2. J gave up 2 bases and V 4 bases, and 3 bases lay outside the gene matches. The CDR3 sequence is 16 residues long. CDR1 is LNHDA and CDR2 is SQIVND in the germline V gene (reference sequence). In DNA, the CDR3 is TGTGCCAGTAGTACGGGACTAGCGGGGACCACAGATACGCAGTATTTT. This encodes CASSTGLAGTTDTQYF.

This chain links TRBV5-4 with TRBJ2-3; D gene uncertain. The CDR3 consists of 13 residues. Between the trimmed V and J ends, which lost 1 base and 2 bases, there was a span of 5 bases. CDR1 and CDR2 (germline): SGHNT, YYREEE (reference sequence). Here the CDR3 reads CASSLPHTDTQYF. Written as DNA, the CDR3 is TGTGCCAGCAGCTTGCCCCACACAGATACGCAGTATTTT. Looking up the rest from reference TRBV5-4 and TRBJ2-3 gives the full variable domain: ETGVTQSPTHLIKTRGQQVTLRCSSQSGHNTVSWYQQALGQGPQFIFQYYREEENGRGNFPPRFSGLQFPNYSSELNVNALELDDSALYLCASSLPHTDTQYFGPGTRLTVL.

The chain employs TRBV9 and TRBJ2-5; D may be TRBD1 (6 bases). Germline assignment: CDR1 SGDLS and CDR2 YYNGEE. V dropped 3 bases and J dropped 2 bases, with 14 bases sitting between them. The length of the CDR3 is 15 residues. The CDR3 nucleotides read TGTGCCAGCAGCGCCCGGGACACCCATCAAGAGACCCAGTACTTC. As protein: CASSARDTHQETQYF.

The genes are TRBV28 and TRBJ2-7, with D perhaps matching TRBD2 (6 bases). Trimming removed 6 bases at V and 2 bases at J, with 11 bases between. The V gene's germline CDR1 is MDHEN and CDR2 SYDVKM. This CDR3 region has 13 residues. DNA of the CDR3: TGTGCCAGCAGCCCTGGGACTCCCTACGAGCAGTACTTC. Its protein is CASSPGTPYEQYF.

This chain connects TRBV15 to TRBJ2-2, with a tentative D call TRBD2 (5 bases). CDR3 length equals 16 residues. CDR1 LNHNV and CDR2 YYDKDF come from the germline V gene (reference sequence). Trimming cost V 1 base and J 3 bases, with 12 bases left between them. As DNA, the CDR3 is TGTGCCACCAGCAGAGTTAGAGGGCCCTACACCGGGGAGCTGTTTTTT. It translates to CATSRVRGPYTGELFF.

This clone was observed a few times. The CDR3 protein is CSVGGTSLRRTDTQYF. In DNA form, the CDR3 reads TGCAGCGTCGGTGGGACAAGTTTAAGACGCACAGATACGCAGTATTTT. The chain has TRBV29-1 and TRBJ2-3, with D perhaps TRBD1 (6 bases). The ends were cut back, 6 bases at V and 1 base at J, with 20 bases in the middle. Germline CDR1 SQVTM, CDR2 ANQGSEA. The length of the CDR3 is 16 residues.

The table lists this clone with a few counts. The V gene is TRBV5-6, the J gene TRBJ2-4; 11 bases are shared with TRBD1. Germline assignment: CDR1 SGHDT and CDR2 YYEEEE. The CDR3 is 14 residues long. The ends lost 2 bases at V and 7 bases at J; junction bases unmatched: 2. For the CDR3, the DNA is TGTGCCAGCAGCTTCTGGACAGGGGGCAACATTCAGTACTTC. It encodes CASSFWTGGNIQYF.

The rearrangement joins TRBV18 to TRBJ2-5, with D maybe TRBD2 (5 bases). There are 14 residues in the CDR3. V was clipped by 4 bases and J by 4 bases, with 13 bases between them. Germline V gives CDR1 KGHSH, CDR2 LQKENI. This CDR3 reads CASSQTLASETQYF. The CDR3 region has the DNA TGTGCCAGCTCACAAACTCTAGCCTCAGAGACCCAGTACTTC.

This clone was detected only a few times. The chain couples TRBV14 to TRBJ2-2; D not resolved. Germline V gene data show CDR1 as SGHDN and CDR2 as FVKESK. V gave up 6 bases and J gave up 2 bases, with 13 bases separating them. CDR3 length equals 15 residues. This chain's CDR3 is CASSVDTINTGELFF. For the CDR3, the DNA is TGTGCCAGCAGTGTCGACACGATAAACACCGGGGAGCTGTTTTTT.

V gene TRBV13 combines with J gene TRBJ2-1, with 13 bases lining up with TRBD2. With V trimmed by 5 bases and J by 6 bases, 7 bases remained unmatched. The CDR3 totals 16 residues. CDR1 and CDR2 (germline): PRHDT, FYEKMQ (reference sequence). The CDR3 DNA reads as TGTGCCAGCAGCCTCTGGACTAGCGGGAGAGCCAATGAGCAGTTCTTC. Translating it yields CASSLWTSGRANEQFF.

In this sample, this clone turned up a few times. V gene TRBV4-3 combines with J gene TRBJ2-3; 7 bases align to TRBD2. The V segment lost 0 bases and the J segment 2 bases; nucleotides outside the gene matches: 5. The germline CDR1 and CDR2 sequences are LGHNA and YSLEER. The CDR3 is 16 residues long. CDR3 sequence reads: CASSQERGEATDTQYF. The DNA for the CDR3 is TGCGCCAGCAGCCAAGAACGGGGGGAGGCCACAGATACGCAGTATTTT.

The rearrangement uses TRBV14 and TRBJ2-7, with 7 bases lining up with TRBD2. The V segment lost 1 base and the J segment 0 bases; nucleotides outside the gene matches: 3. Germline V gives CDR1 SGHDN, CDR2 FVKESK. CDR3 length: 15 amino acids. As DNA, the CDR3 is TGTGCCAGCAGCCAAGTCCAGCGGGGCTCCTACGAGCAGTACTTC. This codes for CASSQVQRGSYEQYF. The variable domain in full, completed from reference TRBV14 and TRBJ2-7, reads EAGVTQFPSHSVIEKGQTVTLRCDPISGHDNLYWYRRVMGKEIKFLLHFVKESKQDESGMPNNRFLAERTGGTYSTLKVQPAELEDSGVYFCASSQVQRGSYEQYFGPGTRLTVT.

V and J are TRBV7-2 and TRBJ2-1, with D unclear. Per the germline V gene, CDR1 is SGHTA and CDR2 is FQGNSA. The ends were cut back, 6 bases at V and 9 bases at J, with 12 bases in the middle. The CDR3 is 12 amino acids. This CDR3 reads CASSARWVEQFF. The DNA of the CDR3 is TGTGCCAGCAGTGCTAGATGGGTTGAGCAGTTCTTC.

The genes are TRBV28 and TRBJ2-4, with D uncertain. V lost 10 bases, J lost 6 bases, and 19 bases lay in between. CDR1 and CDR2 (germline): MDHEN, SYDVKM. This CDR3 spans 14 amino acids. CDR3 protein: CATTIPNSGNIQYF. The CDR3, as DNA: TGTGCCACCACGATCCCCAATTCGGGAAACATTCAGTACTTC.

This clone was seen only a few times. This chain joins TRBV2 and TRBJ2-5, with D tentatively TRBD2 (6 bases). Germline V CDR1 and CDR2: SNHLY, FYNNEI. The V gene lost 11 bases and the J gene lost 1 base, with 8 bases spanning the gap. This CDR3 comprises 11 residues. CDR3 amino acids: CAGGIQETQYF. Here the CDR3 DNA reads TGTGCCGGCGGGATCCAAGAGACCCAGTACTTC.

The sample holds a few counts of this clone. The J gene is TRBJ2-3, the V gene TRBV7-2; 7 bases align to TRBD2. The CDR3 runs 15 residues. J lost 6 bases, V lost 1 base, and 7 bases had no gene match. Germline lookup yields CDR1 SGHTA and CDR2 FQGNSA. The CDR3 spells CASSLEGLTADTQYF. DNA for the CDR3: TGTGCCAGCAGCTTAGAGGGACTAACGGCGGATACGCAGTATTTT.

The rearrangement joins TRBV30 to TRBJ2-5; 9 positions agree with TRBD1. V was pared by 2 bases and J by 1 base, with 8 bases of the junction left unmatched. The CDR3 is 16 amino acids. The germline CDR1 and CDR2 sequences are GTSNPN and SVGIG (reference sequence). The CDR3 protein is CAWSLGGQGPQETQYF. The CDR3 DNA is TGTGCCTGGAGTTTGGGGGGACAGGGACCCCAAGAGACCCAGTACTTC.

The rearrangement uses TRBV10-3 and TRBJ2-7; maybe TRBD2 (5 bases). Germline assignment: CDR1 ENHRY and CDR2 SYGVKD. The CDR3 has 14 residues. V was cut by 2 bases and J by 6 bases, with 14 bases left in between. The CDR3 loop reads CAISEGGLVAEQYF. The CDR3 DNA sequence: TGTGCCATCAGTGAGGGAGGCCTCGTAGCCGAGCAGTACTTC.

This clone has more than one count but fewer than ten. The rearrangement joins TRBV25-1 to TRBJ1-3; possible D gene TRBD1, 6 bases. Looked up from germline, CDR1 is MGHDK and CDR2 is SYGVNS. The CDR3 runs 18 residues. Trimming stripped 5 bases from V and 0 bases from J, with 20 bases between. This CDR3 reads CASSPMIGTRFSGNTIYF. CDR3 nucleotides: TGTGCCAGCAGTCCCATGATAGGGACACGGTTCTCTGGAAACACCATATATTTT.

This clone was detected only a few times. This chain links TRBV28 with TRBJ2-7, with a possible D match to TRBD2 (6 bases). In germline, CDR1 is MDHEN, CDR2 SYDVKM. V was shortened by 7 bases and J by 2 bases, with 9 bases between the two germline ends. The CDR3 covers 12 residues. In DNA, the CDR3 is TGTGCCAGCATGCGGGAACCCTACGAGCAGTACTTC. Translation: CASMREPYEQYF. Supplemented by reference TRBV28 and TRBJ2-7, the full variable domain reads DVKVTQSSRYLVKRTGEKVFLECVQDMDHENMFWYRQDPGLGLRLIYFSYDVKMKEKGDIPEGYSVSREKKERFSLILESASTNQTSMYLCASMREPYEQYFGPGTRLTVT.

The chain employs TRBV6-4 and TRBJ2-1; 8 nucleotides align to TRBD1. V dropped 5 bases and J dropped 9; count of bases not matched to a gene: 6. This CDR3 is built from 13 residues. CDR1 and CDR2 (germline): MRHNA, SNTAGT. The CDR3 coding sequence is TGTGCCAGCAGTCAGACAGGGGCGAGTGAGCAGTTCTTC. It translates to CASSQTGASEQFF.

This clone was recorded a few times. Additional DNA sequences in this sample encode the identical CDR3. The J gene is TRBJ2-7, the V gene TRBV5-1; D gene ambiguous. The V gene lost 0 bases and the J gene lost 0 bases, with 7 bases spanning the gap. Germline loops: CDR1 SGHRS, CDR2 YFSETQ. CDR3 size: 14 residues. The chain's CDR3 is CASSLDRSSYEQYF. CDR3 in DNA: TGCGCCAGCAGCTTGGATCGGAGCTCCTACGAGCAGTACTTC.

V is TRBV9 and J is TRBJ2-2; D is uncertain. This CDR3 contains 14 residues. CDR1 and CDR2 from the germline V gene are SGDLS and YYNGEE. The V gene lost 4 bases and the J gene lost 1 base, with 8 bases spanning the gap. The CDR3 DNA is TGTGCCAGCAGCTCCCCCGGGAACACCGGGGAGCTGTTTTTT. Residues: CASSSPGNTGELFF. The full variable domain, rest sourced from reference TRBV9 and TRBJ2-2, is DSGVTQTPKHLITATGQRVTLRCSPRSGDLSVYWYQQSLDQGLQFLIQYYNGEERAKGNILERFSAQQFPDLHSELNLSSLELGDSALYFCASSSPGNTGELFFGEGSRLTVL.

This clone was seen a handful of times. The chain joins TRBV6-5 to TRBJ2-4; 7 nucleotides align to TRBD1. In germline, CDR1 is MNHEY, CDR2 SVGAGI. CDR3 size: 12 residues. The V gene end was trimmed by 8 bases and the J gene end by 4 bases; junction bases not matched to a gene: 2. The CDR3 loop reads CASGTAKNIQYF. CDR3 nucleotide sequence: TGTGCCAGCGGGACAGCGAAAAACATTCAGTACTTC.